Given below is one T cell receptor beta chain in context. Germline V gene lookup returns CDR1 SQVTM and CDR2 ANQGSEA. The CDR3 extends over 13 amino acids. Trimming at V came to 6 bases and at J to 3 bases, leaving 8 bases not matched to a gene. This sample is part of a study of blood T cell repertoires in COVID-19. TCRdb's table, derived via immunoSEQ multiplex PCR, lists solely in-frame clones and lacks some. Of fewer than 120,000 clones listed, 88% are singletons. Input material: peripheral blood. The receptor comes from a woman aged 50 to 60 with acute or convalescent COVID-19. V and J are TRBV29-1 and TRBJ2-7, with 7 bases fitting TRBD2. This CDR3 reads CSVSRDYRYEQYF. DNA of the CDR3: TGCAGCGTGAGCCGGGACTACCGCTACGAGCAGTACTTC.